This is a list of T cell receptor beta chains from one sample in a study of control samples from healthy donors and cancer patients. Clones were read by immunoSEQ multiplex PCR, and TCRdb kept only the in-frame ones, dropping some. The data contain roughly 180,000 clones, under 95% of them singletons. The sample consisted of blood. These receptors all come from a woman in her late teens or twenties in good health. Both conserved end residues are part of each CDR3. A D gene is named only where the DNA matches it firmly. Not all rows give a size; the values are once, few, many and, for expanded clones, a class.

CDR3: CASSRAGTENTEAFF
DNA: TGTGCCAGCTCACGAGCCGGGACGGAGAACACTGAAGCTTTCTTT
size: NA
V: TRBV18
J: TRBJ1-1
D: NA

CDR3: CASSLRSVVAGVRNTQYF
DNA: TGTGCCAGCAGCTTAAGGTCGGTGGTAGCGGGAGTGCGGAATACGCAGTATTTT
size: NA
V: TRBV7-2
J: TRBJ2-3
D: TRBD2

CDR3: CASSWGPSEETQYF
DNA: TGTGCCAGCAGCTGGGGGCCTAGTGAAGAGACCCAGTACTTC
size: NA
V: TRBV5-4
J: TRBJ2-5
D: NA

CDR3: CASSLAGDPYGYTF
DNA: TGTGCCAGCAGCTTAGCAGGGGATCCTTATGGCTACACCTTC
size: NA
V: TRBV7-9
J: TRBJ1-2
D: NA

CDR3: CASSLEAGGRAFF
DNA: TGTGCCAGCAGCTTAGAGGCAGGGGGTCGAGCTTTCTTT
size: NA
V: TRBV7-9
J: TRBJ1-1
D: TRBD1

CDR3: CASSQNLNLGLADTDTQYF
DNA: TGTGCCAGCAGCCAGAACCTAAATTTGGGACTAGCAGACACAGATACGCAGTATTTT
size: NA
V: TRBV3-1/TRBV3-2
J: TRBJ2-3
D: TRBD2

CDR3: CASTRTGTSGNTIYF
DNA: TGTGCCAGCACCAGGACAGGAACCTCTGGAAACACCATATATTTT
size: NA
V: TRBV9
J: TRBJ1-3
D: TRBD1

CDR3: CASSGDIYGYTF
DNA: TGTGCCAGCAGCGGAGACATCTATGGCTACACCTTC
size: NA
V: TRBV5-6
J: TRBJ1-2
D: NA

CDR3: CSARAGNTIYF
DNA: TGCAGTGCTAGAGCTGGGAACACCATATATTTT
size: NA
V: TRBV20-1
J: TRBJ1-3
D: NA

CDR3: CATSDPPNQPQHF
DNA: TGTGCCACCAGTGATCCCCCCAATCAGCCCCAGCATTTT
size: NA
V: TRBV24-1
J: TRBJ1-5
D: NA

CDR3: CATSSSNQPQHF
DNA: TGTGCCACCAGTAGTAGCAATCAGCCCCAGCATTTT
size: NA
V: TRBV24-1
J: TRBJ1-5
D: NA

CDR3: CASTKRGGTDTQYF
DNA: TGTGCCAGCACCAAGAGGGGGGGCACAGATACGCAGTATTTT
size: NA
V: TRBV9
J: TRBJ2-3
D: NA

CDR3: CASSGACPICKKNIQYF
DNA: TGTGCCAGCAGCGGGGCATGTCCCATTTGCAAAAAAAACATTCAGTACTTC
size: NA
V: TRBV3-1/TRBV3-2
J: TRBJ2-4
D: NA

CDR3: CAITPTGPDYGYTF
DNA: TGTGCCATCACTCCGACAGGGCCGGACTATGGCTACACCTTC
size: few
V: TRBV10-3
J: TRBJ1-2
D: TRBD1

CDR3: CATSTYGGRNTEAFF
DNA: TGTGCCACCAGCACCTACGGGGGGCGGAACACTGAAGCTTTCTTT
size: NA
V: TRBV15
J: TRBJ1-1
D: NA

CDR3: CASSRTPQGVRGYTF
DNA: TGTGCCAGCAGCCGGACACCACAGGGGGTGAGGGGCTACACCTTC
size: many
V: TRBV11-2
J: TRBJ1-2
D: TRBD1

CDR3: CASSLLIEGGDYGYTF
DNA: TGTGCCAGCAGCTTACTCATTGAGGGAGGCGACTATGGCTACACCTTC
size: NA
V: TRBV11-2
J: TRBJ1-2
D: NA

CDR3: CASSPTGGAFWSYEQYF
DNA: TGTGCCAGCAGCCCAACCGGGGGCGCGTTTTGGTCCTACGAGCAGTACTTC
size: NA
V: TRBV7-8
J: TRBJ2-7
D: NA

CDR3: CATSDRDRGKETQYF
DNA: TGTGCCACCAGTGATCGGGACAGGGGAAAAGAGACCCAGTACTTC
size: NA
V: TRBV24-1
J: TRBJ2-5
D: TRBD1